This TCR beta chain was obtained from a study of molecular identifiers for immune sequencing clone quantification. Trimming removed 4 bases at V and 4 bases at J, with 15 bases between. CDR1 and CDR2 (germline): SGDLS, YYNGEE. The CDR3 is 15 residues long. To note about this clonotype: Its specificity is not known.

TCRdb reprocessed the PCR reads with MiXCR, giving one entry per CDR3 protein. The top ten hold about 0.81% of the sample, which has hundreds of thousands of distinct CDR3 sequences, about 25% seen once. Study-wide results and limits: Clone sizes could be underestimated for highly expanded clones when identical TCR molecules share a barcode.

The TCR originated in a human donor in good health. Some libraries in this study had Jurkat cell RNA spiked in. Sequencing used naive CD8+ T cells from blood, with Jurkat cell RNA spiked in. Described subset: FACS-sorted CD8+CD4-CCR7+CD45RA+ naive T cells. The chain couples TRBV9 to TRBJ1-5; tentatively, D is TRBD1 (5 bases). The CDR3, as DNA: TGTGCCAGCAGCATAGGCGCGGGGCCAAATCAGCCCCAGCATTTT. It specifies CASSIGAGPNQPQHF. Complete variable domain (other parts from reference TRBV9 and TRBJ1-5): DSGVTQTPKHLITATGQRVTLRCSPRSGDLSVYWYQQSLDQGLQFLIQYYNGEERAKGNILERFSAQQFPDLHSELNLSSLELGDSALYFCASSIGAGPNQPQHFGDGTRLSIL.